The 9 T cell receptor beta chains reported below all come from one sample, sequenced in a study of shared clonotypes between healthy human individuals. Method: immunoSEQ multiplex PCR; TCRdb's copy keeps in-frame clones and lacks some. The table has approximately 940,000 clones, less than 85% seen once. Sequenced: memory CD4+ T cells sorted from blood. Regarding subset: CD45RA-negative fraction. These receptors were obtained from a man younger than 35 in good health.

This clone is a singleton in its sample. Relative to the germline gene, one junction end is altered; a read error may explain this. CDR3 coding DNA: TGTGCCAGCAAAAAAACAGACAAAGCCAGTACCTACGAGCCCTTC. Translation: CASKKTDKASTYEPF. The chain uses TRBV6-4 and TRBJ2-7; D remains unclear. CDR1 is MRHNA, CDR2 SNTAGT, per germline. The CDR3 sequence is 15 residues long.

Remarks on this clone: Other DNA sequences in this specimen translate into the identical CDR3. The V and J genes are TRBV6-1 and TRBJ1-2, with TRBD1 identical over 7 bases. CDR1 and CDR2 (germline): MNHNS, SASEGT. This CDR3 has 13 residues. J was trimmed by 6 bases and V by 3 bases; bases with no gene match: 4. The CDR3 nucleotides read TGTGCCAGCAGTGATCGACAGGGTGATGGCTACACCTTC. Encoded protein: CASSDRQGDGYTF.

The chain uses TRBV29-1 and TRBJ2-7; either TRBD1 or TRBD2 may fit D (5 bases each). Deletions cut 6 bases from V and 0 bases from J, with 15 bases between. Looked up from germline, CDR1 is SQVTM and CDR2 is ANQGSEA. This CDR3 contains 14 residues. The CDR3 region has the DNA TGCAGCGTGTTTGGGGACGGGTCCTCCTACGAGCAGTACTTC. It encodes CSVFGDGSSYEQYF.

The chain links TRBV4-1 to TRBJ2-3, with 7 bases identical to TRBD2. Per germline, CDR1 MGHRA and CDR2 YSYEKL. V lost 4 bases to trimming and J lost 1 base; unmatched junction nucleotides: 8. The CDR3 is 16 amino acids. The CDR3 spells CASSLEGGARTDTQYF. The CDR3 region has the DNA TGCGCCAGCAGCCTAGAGGGAGGGGCCCGCACAGATACGCAGTATTTT.

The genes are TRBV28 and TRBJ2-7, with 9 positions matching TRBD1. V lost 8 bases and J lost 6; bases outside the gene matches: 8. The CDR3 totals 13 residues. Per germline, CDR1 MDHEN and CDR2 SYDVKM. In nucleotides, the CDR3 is TGTGCCAGCTCGGGACAGGGAAAGGCCGAGCAGTACTTC. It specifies CASSGQGKAEQYF.

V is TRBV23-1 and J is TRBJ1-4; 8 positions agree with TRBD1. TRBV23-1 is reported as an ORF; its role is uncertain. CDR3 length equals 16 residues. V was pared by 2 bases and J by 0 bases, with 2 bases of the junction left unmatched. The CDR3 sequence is CASSQGQGATNEKLFF. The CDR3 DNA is TGCGCCAGCAGTCAAGGACAGGGCGCAACTAATGAAAAACTGTTTTTT.

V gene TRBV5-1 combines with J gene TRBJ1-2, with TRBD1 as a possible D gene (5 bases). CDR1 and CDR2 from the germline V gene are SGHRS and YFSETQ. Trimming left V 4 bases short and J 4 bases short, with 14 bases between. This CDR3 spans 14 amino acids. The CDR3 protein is CASSPGQAGYGYTF. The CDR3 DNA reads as TGCGCCAGCAGCCCAGGGCAAGCGGGCTATGGCTACACCTTC. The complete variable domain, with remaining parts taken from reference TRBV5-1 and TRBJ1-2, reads KAGVTQTPRYLIKTRGQQVTLSCSPISGHRSVSWYQQTPGQGLQFLFEYFSETQRNKGNFPGRFSGRQFSNSRSEMNVSTLELGDSALYLCASSPGQAGYGYTFGSGTRLTVV.

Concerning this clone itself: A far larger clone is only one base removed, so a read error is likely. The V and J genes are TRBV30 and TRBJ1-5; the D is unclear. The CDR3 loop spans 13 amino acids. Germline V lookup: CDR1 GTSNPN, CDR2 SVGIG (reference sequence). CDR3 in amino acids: CAWSSSREQPRHF. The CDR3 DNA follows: TGTGCCTGGAGTTCCTCTCGGGAGCAGCCCCGGCATTTT.

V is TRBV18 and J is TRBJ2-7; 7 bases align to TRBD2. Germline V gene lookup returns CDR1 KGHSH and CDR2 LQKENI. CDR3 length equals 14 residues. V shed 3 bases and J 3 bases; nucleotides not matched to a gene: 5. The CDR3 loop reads CASSPPSGVYEQYF. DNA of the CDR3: TGTGCCAGCTCACCGCCTAGCGGAGTCTACGAGCAGTACTTC.